This TCR beta chain was documented in a study of OX40 agonist ivuxolimab in advanced cancers. In germline, CDR1 is MNHEY, CDR2 SMNVEV (reference sequence). The V end was cut by 1 base, the J end by 4 bases, with 11 bases between. There are 14 residues in the CDR3. Data came from immunoSEQ multiplex PCR; TCRdb stores just in-frame clones and leaves some out. The sample has some 69,000 clones, 80% to 95% seen once. J is TRBJ2-7 and V is TRBV27, with a tentative D call TRBD1 (6 bases). This clonotype originated in an adult with an advanced solid tumor such as melanoma, head and neck, liver or kidney cancer. The sequencing here drew on CD4+ or CD8+ T cells sorted from blood, taken in a trial of the OX40 agonist ivuxolimab. CDR3 DNA: TGTGCCAGCAGTTTATTGGGGGCCCAATACGAGCAGTACTTC. It codes for CASSLLGAQYEQYF.